These T cell receptor beta chains were read from a single sample in a study of blood T cells in healthy people across ages. TCRdb reprocessed the 5' RACE reads via MiXCR and lists one record per CDR3 protein. The sample shows about 780,000 distinct CDR3 sequences, 35% to 50% of them seen only once. Sequences were obtained from blood. Source of these receptors: a man older than 75 in good health. The CDR3 runs from the conserved cysteine through the conserved F or W. D genes are given only for firm matches. Clone size, where shown, is once, few, many, or a class for clones that have expanded.

D	V	J	size	DNA	CDR3
-	TRBV6-2/TRBV6-3	TRBJ2-7	many	TGTGCCAGCTCTCAGGGAACCGAGCAGTACTTC	CASSQGTEQYF
TRBD1	TRBV5-1	TRBJ2-3	few	TGCGCCAGCAGCCCGGACAGGGGGCCGGGAGATACGCAGTATTTT	CASSPDRGPGDTQYF
TRBD2	TRBV28	TRBJ2-1	-	TGTGCCACCAGTTTTGCTAGCGGAGAGTGGAATGAGCAGTTCTTC	CATSFASGEWNEQFF
-	TRBV13	TRBJ1-6	-	TGTGCCAGCAGCTTATTGACCGAGGATTCACCCCTCCACTTT	CASSLLTEDSPLHF
-	TRBV2	TRBJ2-1	-	TGTGCCAGCAGTGAGTACTCCTACAATGAGCAGTTCTTC	CASSEYSYNEQFF
-	TRBV4-1	TRBJ2-5	few	TGCGCCAGCAGCCAAGAAAACAAGAGACAAGAGACCCAGTACTTC	CASSQENKRQETQYF
-	TRBV7-2	TRBJ2-7	-	TGTGCCAGCAGCTTAGTGTGGGACACCAAATACGAGCAGTACTTC	CASSLVWDTKYEQYF
TRBD2	TRBV5-1	TRBJ2-7	few	TGCGCCAGCAGCTTGCCCACTAGCGGGCCCCTCAACGAGCAGTACTTC	CASSLPTSGPLNEQYF
TRBD1	TRBV12-3/TRBV12-4	TRBJ2-7	few	TGTGCCAGCAGTCAGTCAGTTTCGGACAGGGTCCATGGCGAGCAGTACTTC	CASSQSVSDRVHGEQYF
-	TRBV3-1	TRBJ2-7	-	TGTGCCAGCAGCCAAGGGCTCAACAGCGAGCAGTACTTC	CASSQGLNSEQYF
-	TRBV6-1	TRBJ2-7	-	TGTGCCAGACTGGTAACCTACGAGCAGTACTTC	CARLVTYEQYF
-	TRBV29-1	TRBJ2-7	-	TGCAGCGTTAGACGGGACGGAAATTACGAGCAGTACTTC	CSVRRDGNYEQYF
-	TRBV20-1	TRBJ1-1	-	TGCAGTGCTAGACCGGGATTGGGAGTTAACACTGAAGCTTTCTTT	CSARPGLGVNTEAFF
TRBD2	TRBV7-3	TRBJ2-1	few	TGTGCCAGCAGCTTAGGGGGGAGGGCCTCTGAGCAGTTCTTC	CASSLGGRASEQFF
-	TRBV12-3/TRBV12-4	TRBJ1-2	-	TGTGCCAGCAGCCGGAGGGGGGACTATGGCTACACCTTC	CASSRRGDYGYTF